Presented here are 23 T cell receptor beta chains from one specimen sequenced in a study of blood T cell repertoires in COVID-19. Only in-frame clones appear in the TCRdb table, and some are missing; sequencing was by immunoSEQ multiplex PCR. This table holds about 230,000 clones, roughly 83% found once. The specimen sequenced was peripheral blood. The receptors stem from a woman aged 70-85 years with active or convalescent COVID-19.

The chain is built from TRBV7-8 and TRBJ1-3, with a tentative D call TRBD1 (5 bases). CDR1 is SGHVS and CDR2 is FQNEAQ in the germline V gene. The CDR3 extends over 16 amino acids. With 0 bases removed from V and 4 bases from J, the gap between germline ends came to 13 bases. CDR3 protein: CASSLASAGVGNTIYF. CDR3 in DNA: TGTGCCAGCAGCTTAGCGTCCGCGGGGGTCGGAAACACCATATATTTT.

The V and J genes are TRBV7-2 and TRBJ2-2; D is unresolved. Per germline, CDR1 SGHTA and CDR2 FQGNSA. This CDR3 is built from 14 residues. V was cut by 2 bases and J by 4 bases, with 8 bases left in between. The chain's CDR3 is CASSLQQSTGELFF. The DNA for the CDR3 is TGTGCCAGCAGCTTACAACAGTCCACCGGGGAGCTGTTTTTT.

The chain links TRBV2 to TRBJ2-3; possible D gene TRBD1, 6 bases. Trimming stripped 10 bases from V and 2 bases from J, with 10 bases between. CDR1 and CDR2 from the germline V gene are SNHLY and FYNNEI. This CDR3 is built from 12 residues. The CDR3 loop is CATGQHTDTQYF. CDR3 in DNA: TGTGCCACAGGACAGCACACAGATACGCAGTATTTT.

This rearrangement joins TRBV28 to TRBJ2-2; 11 positions agree with TRBD2. Germline V CDR1 and CDR2: MDHEN, SYDVKM. This CDR3 comprises 16 residues. Trimming took 3 bases from V and 6 from J; bases not matched to a gene: 6. The CDR3 loop reads CASSLIAGGVPGELFF. The CDR3, as DNA: TGTGCCAGCAGTTTGATAGCGGGAGGGGTCCCCGGGGAGCTGTTTTTT.

J is TRBJ2-3 and V is TRBV15, with 9 nucleotides matching TRBD1. Germline V gene lookup returns CDR1 LNHNV and CDR2 YYDKDF (reference sequence). This CDR3 is 14 amino acids long. V lost 4 bases and J lost 6; bases outside the gene matches: 5. CDR3 in amino acids: CATSTRTGADTQYF. DNA of the CDR3: TGTGCCACCAGCACTCGGACAGGGGCGGATACGCAGTATTTT.

V and J are TRBV19 and TRBJ2-3, with 7 bases fitting TRBD2. CDR1 and CDR2 (germline): LNHDA, SQIVND (reference sequence). The CDR3 loop spans 14 amino acids. The J segment lost 1 base and the V segment lost 8 bases, leaving 6 bases of the junction unmatched. The CDR3, as DNA: TGTGCCAGTGGGGCCCTAGCGGGCACAGATACGCAGTATTTT. Translating gives CASGALAGTDTQYF.

A few counts support this clone. This chain uses TRBV27 with TRBJ2-7, with a possible D match to TRBD2 (7 bases). V shed 2 bases and J shed 7 bases, with 15 bases lying between them. This CDR3 comprises 14 residues. CDR1 is MNHEY and CDR2 is SMNVEV in the germline V gene (reference sequence). As DNA, the CDR3 is TGTGCCAGCAGTTTAATGCAGGGGAGGGGGGAGCAGTACTTC. As protein: CASSLMQGRGEQYF.

The genes are TRBV5-1 and TRBJ2-5, with 7 bases that match TRBD1. Germline-derived CDR1 and CDR2 are SGHRS and YFSETQ. The CDR3 contains 13 residues. V lost 0 bases, J lost 9 bases, and 5 bases stayed unmatched. CDR3 sequence: CASSLDGQGAQYF. Written as DNA, the CDR3 is TGCGCCAGCAGCTTGGACGGCCAGGGGGCCCAGTACTTC.

The V and J genes are TRBV7-8 and TRBJ2-5; weak D call: TRBD2 (6 bases). The germline V and J ends were trimmed by 7 bases and 1 base, with 16 bases remaining between them. The CDR3 contains 15 residues. Looked up from germline, CDR1 is SGHVS and CDR2 is FQNEAQ. Here the CDR3 DNA reads TGTGCCAGCACCCAAATGGCGCGGGGCCAAGAGACCCAGTACTTC. Translated, it gives CASTQMARGQETQYF.

This rearrangement joins TRBV3-1 (or the pseudogene TRBV3-2) to TRBJ2-7, with D possibly being TRBD1 (5 bases). Trimming took 1 base from V and 3 from J, leaving 7 bases between them. The CDR3 covers 13 residues. The germline CDR1 and CDR2 sequences are LGHDT and YNNKEL (reference sequence). This chain's CDR3 is CASSQGTSYEQYF. CDR3 DNA sequence: TGTGCCAGCAGCCAAGGGACAAGCTACGAGCAGTACTTC.

The gene calls are TRBV5-1 and TRBJ2-3, with D possibly being TRBD2 (5 bases). Germline CDR1 is SGHRS and CDR2 is YFSETQ. The CDR3 totals 14 residues. The V gene lost 0 bases and the J gene lost 4 bases, with 9 bases spanning the gap. This CDR3 is CASSLASPADTQYF. In nucleotides, the CDR3 is TGCGCCAGCAGCTTGGCTAGCCCGGCAGATACGCAGTATTTT.

The chain carries TRBV7-8 and TRBJ1-1, with D tentatively TRBD1 (6 bases). There are 15 residues in the CDR3. Per germline, CDR1 SGHVS and CDR2 FQNEAQ. V lost 4 bases and J lost 1, with 13 bases in between. The CDR3 sequence is CASSSRDTPNTEAFF. The CDR3 DNA follows: TGTGCCAGCAGCTCTCGGGACACCCCGAACACTGAAGCTTTCTTT.

The rearrangement joins TRBV12-3 or TRBV12-4 to TRBJ1-2; 8 nucleotides align to TRBD1. The CDR3 is 13 amino acids. V gave up 7 bases and J gave up 8 bases; unmatched junction bases: 9. CDR3 coding DNA: TGTGCCAGCACCAGGGGACAGGTCGGAGGCTACACCTTC. As protein: CASTRGQVGGYTF.

The chain combines TRBV5-1 with TRBJ2-2; unclear D gene. The CDR3 has 12 residues. Germline V gene lookup returns CDR1 SGHRS and CDR2 YFSETQ. V was shortened by 7 bases and J by 7 bases, with 11 bases between the two germline ends. CDR3: CASALVVGELFF. The CDR3 DNA reads TGCGCCAGCGCGTTGGTGGTCGGGGAGCTGTTTTTT.

The chain recombines TRBV28 with TRBJ2-4; 10 nucleotides align to TRBD2. V lost 0 bases, J lost 5 bases, and 4 bases stayed unmatched. The CDR3 sequence is 16 residues long. Germline V CDR1 and CDR2: MDHEN, SYDVKM. The CDR3 sequence: CASSLWASGGENIQYF. DNA for the CDR3: TGTGCCAGCAGTTTATGGGCTAGCGGGGGTGAAAACATTCAGTACTTC.

The chain has TRBV19 and TRBJ1-1; D is unresolved. V dropped 10 bases and J dropped 5 bases, with 20 bases sitting between them. This CDR3 region has 14 residues. CDR1 LNHDA and CDR2 SQIVND come from the germline V gene (reference sequence). CDR3 nucleotides: TGTGCCACTTCCCCGGGATACTATGGGACTGAAGCTTTCTTT. Protein sequence: CATSPGYYGTEAFF.

The chain is built from TRBV28 and TRBJ1-2; 8 nucleotides line up with TRBD1. The CDR3 has 15 amino acids. Germline lookup yields CDR1 MDHEN and CDR2 SYDVKM. Trimming cost V 2 bases and J 6 bases; bases outside gene matches: 8. The CDR3 nucleotides are TGTGCCAGCAGTTTAGGGAAGGCAGGGGGCAATGGCTACACCTTC. This codes for CASSLGKAGGNGYTF.

The V gene is TRBV5-1, the J gene TRBJ1-1, with D possibly TRBD1 on 6 matching bases. The V gene's germline CDR1 is SGHRS and CDR2 YFSETQ. The CDR3 consists of 14 residues. Trimming removed 5 bases at V and 3 bases at J, with 14 bases between. The CDR3 DNA sequence: TGCGCCAGCAGGGCCGGGACATCGGACACTGAAGCTTTCTTT. It yields the protein CASRAGTSDTEAFF.

The chain recombines TRBV5-1 with TRBJ2-3; TRBD2 aligns across 7 bases. Germline values: CDR1 SGHRS, CDR2 YFSETQ. V lost 4 bases and J lost 2; bases outside the gene matches: 10. The CDR3 loop spans 16 amino acids. The CDR3 spells CASSLGRGTSTDTQYF. The CDR3 DNA follows: TGCGCCAGCAGCCTTGGGAGGGGCACATCCACAGATACGCAGTATTTT.

This clone was found a few times. The V gene is TRBV20-1, the J gene TRBJ1-6; no firm D call. The CDR3 covers 13 residues. The V gene's germline CDR1 is DFQATT and CDR2 SNEGSKA (reference sequence). Between the trimmed V and J ends, which lost 3 bases and 8 bases, there was a span of 11 bases. In nucleotides, the CDR3 is TGCAGTGCTAGTCGCCGGCGGGATTCACCCCTCCACTTT. It yields the protein CSASRRRDSPLHF.

This clone was seen just once. The chain links TRBV5-8 to TRBJ2-2; tentatively, D is TRBD2 (6 bases). Germline CDR1 SGHTS, CDR2 YDEGEE. This CDR3 contains 13 residues. Trimming shortened V by 5 bases and J by 6 bases, and 11 bases separated the two germline ends. The CDR3 DNA follows: TGTGCCAGCAGTAACTGGGGGGCCGGGGAGCTGTTTTTT. Protein sequence: CASSNWGAGELFF. Full variable domain (missing parts from reference TRBV5-8 and TRBJ2-2): EAGVTQSPTHLIKTRGQQATLRCSPISGHTSVYWYQQALGLGLQFLLWYDEGEERNRGNFPPRFSGRQFPNYSSELNVNALELEDSALYLCASSNWGAGELFFGEGSRLTVL.

In its sample, this clone was seen once. This chain joins TRBV25-1 and TRBJ2-7; no clear D. The CDR3 has 12 amino acids. Germline V gives CDR1 MGHDK, CDR2 SYGVNS. The ends were cut back, 7 bases at V and 0 bases at J, with 7 bases in the middle. The CDR3 nucleotides are TGTGCCAGCAAGGAGTTCTCCTACGAGCAGTACTTC. Translating it yields CASKEFSYEQYF.

This chain links TRBV11-2 with TRBJ2-7; TRBD1 matches at 9 bases. Trimming cost V 2 bases and J 6 bases; bases outside gene matches: 11. The CDR3 runs to 16 residues. The V gene's germline CDR1 is SGHAT and CDR2 FQNNGV. As DNA, the CDR3 is TGTGCCAGCAGCTTAAGATCGGGACAGGGTACTGGCGAGCAGTACTTC. It encodes CASSLRSGQGTGEQYF.